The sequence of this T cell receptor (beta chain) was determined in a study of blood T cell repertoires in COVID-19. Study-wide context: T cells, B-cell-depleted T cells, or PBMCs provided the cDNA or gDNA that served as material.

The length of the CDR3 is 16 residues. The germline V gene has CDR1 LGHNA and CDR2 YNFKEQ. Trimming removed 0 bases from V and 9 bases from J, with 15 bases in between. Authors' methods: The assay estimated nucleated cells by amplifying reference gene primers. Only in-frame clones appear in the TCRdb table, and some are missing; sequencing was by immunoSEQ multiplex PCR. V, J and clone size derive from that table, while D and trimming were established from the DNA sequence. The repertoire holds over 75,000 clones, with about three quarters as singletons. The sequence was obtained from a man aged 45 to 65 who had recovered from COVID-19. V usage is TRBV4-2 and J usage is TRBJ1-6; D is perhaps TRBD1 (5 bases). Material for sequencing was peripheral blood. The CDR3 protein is CASSQDIQGEVSPLHF. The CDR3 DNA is TGTGCCAGCAGCCAAGATATTCAGGGTGAAGTTTCACCCCTCCACTTT.